This entry is about one TCR beta chain. This sample was taken from a study of OX40 agonist ivuxolimab in advanced cancers. Profiling relied on immunoSEQ multiplex PCR, and the TCRdb table lists in-frame clones only, not all of them. The sample includes about 21,000 clones, over 65% of them seen just once. The CDR3 sequence is 15 residues long. Looked up from germline, CDR1 is MNHEY and CDR2 is SVGAGI. The V and J ends lost 5 bases and 6 bases respectively, with 14 bases between them. This TCR was sampled from an adult with an advanced solid tumor such as melanoma, head and neck, liver or kidney cancer. The sequences come from CD4+ or CD8+ T cells sorted from blood, collected in a trial of the OX40 agonist ivuxolimab. The chain carries TRBV6-5 and TRBJ1-6, with D tentatively TRBD1 (6 bases). The DNA of the CDR3 is TGTGCCAGCAGTATTCGGACAGATGGTAATTCACCCCTCCACTTT. Translated: CASSIRTDGNSPLHF.